This T cell receptor (beta chain) is from a study of graft-versus-host responses after intestinal transplantation. As for the study in general: As for transplant type, recipients had multivisceral, liver-intestinal, or isolated intestinal grafts. Every transplant recipient was induced with anti-thymocyte globulin, then maintained on tacrolimus and steroids for 2 to 3 years.

V was shortened by 0 bases and J by 2 bases, with 12 bases between the two germline ends. The CDR3 totals 16 residues. CDR1 and CDR2 (germline): SGHRS, YFSETQ. Note on this clone: Antigen unknown.

The method was immunoSEQ multiplex PCR; TCRdb's version includes in-frame clones alone and lacks a portion of them. This sample has about 96,000 clones, with roughly 92% found just once. Overall study findings and caveats: Allografts of one patient group, those with graft-donor T cell macrochimerism, had high graft-versus-host to host-versus-graft clonal ratios. GvH clones surfaced in recipient marrow, some emerging earlier in ileum or blood.

This clonotype was obtained from a human donor who received an intestinal transplant. The chain joins TRBV5-1 to TRBJ1-5; D not certain. The sample was unstimulated CD4+ T cells sorted from spleen or lymph node cells, taken before intestinal transplant. The CDR3 sequence is CASSLGDNIGNQPQHF. CDR3 in DNA: TGCGCCAGCAGCTTGGGTGACAATATCGGCAATCAGCCCCAGCATTTT.